The 12 T cell receptor beta chains below come from one sample, sequenced in a study of blood T cell repertoires in COVID-19 (dated by TCRdb to the early 2020s). Receptors were amplified or captured by the immunoSEQ multiplex PCR assay. The source is immuneACCESS, and TCRdb retained only in-frame sequences with V and J called. Part of the clones is not carried over; for the studies checked, unresolved V genes explain less than half of this, and the remainder is unexplained. The sample includes some 70,000 clones, with approximately 89% observed a single time. About 6.4% of the sample is in the top ten clones. The specimen was peripheral blood. The receptor set was obtained from a woman in her 70s with acute or convalescent COVID-19.

This clone showed up just a few times. The chain carries TRBV3-1 (or the pseudogene TRBV3-2) and TRBJ1-3; TRBD1 might be the D (6 bases). V lost 4 bases and J lost 0, with 10 bases in between. This CDR3 has 15 residues. The germline CDR1 and CDR2 sequences are LGHDT and YNNKEL (reference sequence). CDR3 bases: TGTGCCAGCAGCCGCTGGACAGACTCTGGAAACACCATATATTTT. Protein product: CASSRWTDSGNTIYF.

The chain combines TRBV28 with TRBJ2-1, with a weak D call TRBD2 (5 bases). CDR1 and CDR2 (germline): MDHEN, SYDVKM. CDR3 length equals 16 residues. Trimming left V 6 bases short and J 2 bases short, with 17 bases between. DNA of the CDR3: TGTGCCAGCAGCCGCCTAAGCGGAGGTCCCTACAATGAGCAGTTCTTC. Protein sequence: CASSRLSGGPYNEQFF.

This rearrangement joins TRBV9 to TRBJ1-6; D perhaps matches TRBD1 (5 bases). Trimming stripped 0 bases from V and 7 bases from J, with 11 bases between. CDR3 length equals 15 residues. Per the germline V gene, CDR1 is SGDLS and CDR2 is YYNGEE. The CDR3 sequence: CASSVEAGWNSPLHF. The CDR3 DNA is TGTGCCAGCAGCGTAGAGGCAGGGTGGAATTCACCCCTCCACTTT. Full variable domain (missing parts from reference TRBV9 and TRBJ1-6): DSGVTQTPKHLITATGQRVTLRCSPRSGDLSVYWYQQSLDQGLQFLIQYYNGEERAKGNILERFSAQQFPDLHSELNLSSLELGDSALYFCASSVEAGWNSPLHFGNGTRLTVT.

The genes are TRBV19 and TRBJ2-2, with D perhaps TRBD1 (5 bases). The germline gives CDR1 LNHDA, CDR2 SQIVND (reference sequence). Trimming left V 3 bases short and J 4 bases short, with 27 bases between. This CDR3 is 20 amino acids long. The DNA of the CDR3 is TGTGCCAGTAGTATTGGGGTTTGGACACCGGAACGTTACAGCACCGGGGAGCTGTTTTTT. It encodes CASSIGVWTPERYSTGELFF.

V gene TRBV6-6 combines with J gene TRBJ1-5, with 7 positions matching TRBD1. The length of the CDR3 is 16 residues. With 6 bases clipped from V and 1 base from J, the junction kept 9 bases outside the gene matches. The germline V gene has CDR1 MNHNY and CDR2 SVGAGI (reference sequence). CDR3 residues: CASRRDSRGSNQPQHF. Here the CDR3 DNA reads TGTGCCAGCAGGCGGGACAGCCGGGGAAGCAATCAGCCCCAGCATTTT.

This clone has more than one count but fewer than ten. The J gene is TRBJ2-2, the V gene TRBV5-1; TRBD2 matches 12 bases. Germline V CDR1 and CDR2: SGHRS, YFSETQ. This CDR3 comprises 15 residues. V lost 3 bases, J lost 6 bases, and 3 bases stayed unmatched. The CDR3 here is CASSWTSGEAGELFF. In nucleotides, the CDR3 is TGCGCCAGCAGCTGGACTAGCGGGGAAGCCGGGGAGCTGTTTTTT.

The chain carries TRBV27 and TRBJ1-5, with TRBD1 as a possible D gene (5 bases). Trimming shortened V by 6 bases and J by 6 bases, and 18 bases separated the two germline ends. This CDR3 is built from 15 residues. Looked up from germline, CDR1 is MNHEY and CDR2 is SMNVEV (reference sequence). The DNA of the CDR3 is TGTGCCAGCAGCTCCGTCGGGGGAGCGGGTCAGCCCCAGCATTTT. Translated, it gives CASSSVGGAGQPQHF.

The J gene is TRBJ2-2, the V gene TRBV28, with 8 bases fitting TRBD2. The V gene's germline CDR1 is MDHEN and CDR2 SYDVKM. The V segment lost 3 bases and the J segment 0 bases; nucleotides outside the gene matches: 3. The CDR3 has 16 amino acids. The DNA of the CDR3 is TGTGCCAGCAGTTTTTATAGCGGGACGAACACCGGGGAGCTGTTTTTT. Translation gives CASSFYSGTNTGELFF.

Turning to this clone: The sample carries other DNA sequences with the same CDR3. The chain couples TRBV20-1 to TRBJ1-1; TRBD1 is a possible D gene (5 bases). Germline V CDR1 and CDR2: DFQATT, SNEGSKA (reference sequence). The CDR3 runs to 11 residues. Trimming took 6 bases from V and 1 from J, leaving 6 bases between them. The CDR3 region has the DNA TGCAGTGCCCAGGGGAACACTGAAGCTTTCTTT. Protein product: CSAQGNTEAFF.

This sequence joins TRBV28 and TRBJ1-6, with 10 bases fitting TRBD1. This CDR3 region has 14 residues. The germline CDR1 and CDR2 sequences are MDHEN and SYDVKM. Trimming cost V 6 bases and J 9 bases; bases outside gene matches: 5. The DNA of the CDR3 is TGTGCCAGCAGCCAAGACAGGGGGCCTTCACCCCTCCACTTT. This sequence encodes CASSQDRGPSPLHF.

The V gene is TRBV5-1, the J gene TRBJ1-6, with 7 bases lining up with TRBD1. Germline CDR1 is SGHRS and CDR2 is YFSETQ. CDR3 size: 16 residues. V lost 5 bases, J lost 4 bases, and 9 bases stayed unmatched. CDR3 DNA sequence: TGCGCCAGCAGTTTCGGGACAGAATTATATAATTCACCCCTCCACTTT. It yields the protein CASSFGTELYNSPLHF.

In nucleotides, the CDR3 is TGTGCCAGCAGCCAGGGGAGTGCAGAGACCCAGTACTTC. It codes for CASSQGSAETQYF. V gene TRBV6-5 combines with J gene TRBJ2-5; perhaps TRBD1 as D (6 bases). V lost 6 bases to trimming and J lost 4 bases, with 12 bases between them. Germline CDR1 is MNHEY and CDR2 is SVGAGI. The CDR3 has 13 residues.